This T cell receptor beta chain appears in the sequencing data of a study of control samples from healthy donors and cancer patients. Trimming removed 2 bases at V and 7 bases at J, with 12 bases between. CDR1 and CDR2 (germline): MNHNS, SASEGT. This CDR3 is built from 14 residues. Produced via immunoSEQ multiplex PCR; TCRdb's table is partial and in-frame only. The sample contains approximately 150,000 clones, around 92% of which appear only once. The rearrangement uses TRBV6-1 and TRBJ1-5; D remains ambiguous. Sequencing input: blood. The receptor was derived from a man under 40 in good health. The CDR3 region is CASSEINGLQPQHF. The CDR3 DNA reads TGTGCCAGCAGTGAAATAAACGGCTTGCAGCCCCAGCATTTT.